The T cell receptor beta chain described here comes from a study of blood T cells in healthy people across ages. The use of a sample-barcoded 5' primer and a J-beta primer mix characterized a second PCR of about 6 to 11 cycles. A template-switch adaptor containing 12 random nucleotides labeled each cDNA molecule. From the 5' RACE reads, TCRdb called clonotypes with MiXCR, one entry per CDR3 protein. The sample holds roughly 800,000 distinct CDR3 sequences, roughly 64% seen once. This CDR3 is built from 16 residues. The germline V gene has CDR1 SGHTA and CDR2 FQGNSA. With 5 bases clipped from V and 6 bases from J, the junction kept 10 bases outside the gene matches.

The clonotype originates from a man aged 25 to 40 in good health. The sample consisted of blood. This chain uses TRBV7-2 with TRBJ2-7, with TRBD2 matching over 13 bases. The CDR3 DNA reads TGTGCCAGCAGCCCGGGACTAGCGGGAACGGGAGGCGAGCAGTACTTC. Amino acids: CASSPGLAGTGGEQYF.